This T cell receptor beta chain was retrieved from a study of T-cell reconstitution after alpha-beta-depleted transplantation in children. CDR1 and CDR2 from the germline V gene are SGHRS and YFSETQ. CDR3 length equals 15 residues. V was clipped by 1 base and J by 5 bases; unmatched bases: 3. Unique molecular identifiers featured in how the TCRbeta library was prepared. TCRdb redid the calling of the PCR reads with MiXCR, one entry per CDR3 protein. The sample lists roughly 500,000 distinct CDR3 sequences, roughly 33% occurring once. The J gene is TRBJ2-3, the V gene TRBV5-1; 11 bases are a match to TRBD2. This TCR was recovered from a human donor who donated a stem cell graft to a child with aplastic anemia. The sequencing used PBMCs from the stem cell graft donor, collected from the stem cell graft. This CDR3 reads CASSLWTSGQDTQYF. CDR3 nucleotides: TGCGCCAGCAGCTTGTGGACTAGCGGGCAAGATACGCAGTATTTT. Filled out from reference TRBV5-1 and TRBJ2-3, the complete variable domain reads KAGVTQTPRYLIKTRGQQVTLSCSPISGHRSVSWYQQTPGQGLQFLFEYFSETQRNKGNFPGRFSGRQFSNSRSEMNVSTLELGDSALYLCASSLWTSGQDTQYFGPGTRLTVL.